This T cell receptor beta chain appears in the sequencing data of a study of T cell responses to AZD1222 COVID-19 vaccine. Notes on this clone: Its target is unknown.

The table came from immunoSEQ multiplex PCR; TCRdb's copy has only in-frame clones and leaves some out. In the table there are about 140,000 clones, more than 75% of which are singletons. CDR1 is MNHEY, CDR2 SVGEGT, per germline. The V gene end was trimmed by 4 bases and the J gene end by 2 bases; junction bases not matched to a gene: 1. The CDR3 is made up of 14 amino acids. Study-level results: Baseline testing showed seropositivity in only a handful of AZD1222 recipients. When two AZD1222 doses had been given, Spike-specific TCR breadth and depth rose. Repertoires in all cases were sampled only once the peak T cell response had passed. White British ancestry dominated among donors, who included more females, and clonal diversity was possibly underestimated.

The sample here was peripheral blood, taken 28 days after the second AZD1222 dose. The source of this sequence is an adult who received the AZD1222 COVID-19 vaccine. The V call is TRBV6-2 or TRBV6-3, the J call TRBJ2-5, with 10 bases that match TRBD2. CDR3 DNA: TGTGCCAGCAGTTCAGCGGGGGGGCAAGAGACCCAGTACTTC. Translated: CASSSAGGQETQYF.